The source of this T cell receptor (beta chain) is a study of OX40 agonist ivuxolimab in advanced cancers. Note on this clone: Its antigen is undetermined.

Study-level results: By week 6 at 0.1 to 3.0 mg/kg, blood CD4+ and CD8+ T cells had expanded clonally.

Clones were read by immunoSEQ multiplex PCR, and TCRdb kept only the in-frame ones, dropping some. Among under 95,000 clones listed, 91% were seen once. This CDR3 region has 13 residues. V gave up 6 bases and J gave up 0 bases, with 6 bases separating them. Germline lookup yields CDR1 MNHEY and CDR2 SVGAGI. The rearrangement links TRBV6-5 to TRBJ1-5; no reliable D call. The specimen was CD4+ or CD8+ T cells sorted from blood, collected in a trial of the OX40 agonist ivuxolimab. This TCR came from an adult with an advanced solid tumor such as melanoma, head and neck, liver or kidney cancer. CDR3 loop: CASSLSSNQPQHF. CDR3 DNA: TGTGCCAGCAGCCTAAGTAGCAATCAGCCCCAGCATTTT.